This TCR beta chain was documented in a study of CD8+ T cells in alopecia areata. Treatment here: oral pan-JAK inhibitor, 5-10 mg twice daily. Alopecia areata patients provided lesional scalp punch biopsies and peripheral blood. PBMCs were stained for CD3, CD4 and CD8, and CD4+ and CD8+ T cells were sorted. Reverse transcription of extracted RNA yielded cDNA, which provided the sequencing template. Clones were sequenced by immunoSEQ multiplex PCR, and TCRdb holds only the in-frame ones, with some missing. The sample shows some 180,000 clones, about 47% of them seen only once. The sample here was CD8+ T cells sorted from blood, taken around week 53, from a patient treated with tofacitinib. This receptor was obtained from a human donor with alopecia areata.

The CDR3 DNA sequence: TGTGCCAGCAGCGACGGGGGGCCTGGGAGCGAGACCCAGTACTTC. Translated: CASSDGGPGSETQYF. V is TRBV9 and J is TRBJ2-5; possible D gene TRBD2, 7 bases. The CDR3 covers 15 residues. Germline assignment: CDR1 SGDLS and CDR2 YYNGEE. Trimming cost V 3 bases and J 5 bases, with 17 bases left between them.